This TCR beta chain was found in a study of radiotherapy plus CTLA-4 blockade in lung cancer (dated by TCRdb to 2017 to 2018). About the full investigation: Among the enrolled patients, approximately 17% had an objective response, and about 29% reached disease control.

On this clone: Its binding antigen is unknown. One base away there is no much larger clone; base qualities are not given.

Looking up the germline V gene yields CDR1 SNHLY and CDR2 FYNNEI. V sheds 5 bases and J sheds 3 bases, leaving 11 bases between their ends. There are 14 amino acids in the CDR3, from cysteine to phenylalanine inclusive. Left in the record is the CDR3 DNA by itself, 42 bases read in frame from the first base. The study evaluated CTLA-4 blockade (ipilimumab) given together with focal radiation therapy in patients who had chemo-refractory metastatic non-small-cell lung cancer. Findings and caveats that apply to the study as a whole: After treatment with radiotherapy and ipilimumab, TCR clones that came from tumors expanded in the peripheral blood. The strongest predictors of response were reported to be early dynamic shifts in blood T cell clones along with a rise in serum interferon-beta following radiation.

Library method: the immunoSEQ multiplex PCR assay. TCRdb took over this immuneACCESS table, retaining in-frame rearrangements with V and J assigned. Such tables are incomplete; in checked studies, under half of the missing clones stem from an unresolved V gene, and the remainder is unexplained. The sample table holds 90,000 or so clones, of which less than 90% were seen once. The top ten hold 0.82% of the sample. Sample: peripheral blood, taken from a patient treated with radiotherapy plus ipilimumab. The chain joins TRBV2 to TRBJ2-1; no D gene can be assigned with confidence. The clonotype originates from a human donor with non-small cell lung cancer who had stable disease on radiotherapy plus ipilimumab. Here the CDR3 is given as CASSRVGYYNEQFF. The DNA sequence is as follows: TGTGCCAGCAGTAGGGTCGGTTACTACAATGAGCAGTTCTTC.